This TCR beta chain comes out of a study of blood T cell repertoires in COVID-19. In the study overall: There were acute and convalescent COVID-19 samples, and they came from the United States, Italy and Spain. From T cells, B-cell-depleted T cells, or PBMCs came the material, which was cDNA or gDNA.

There are 13 residues in the CDR3. V lost 6 bases, J lost 6 bases, and 2 bases stayed unmatched. CDR1 is SNHLY, CDR2 FYNNEI, per germline. Under the authors' procedure: Reference gene primers were amplified, and this amplification served to estimate nucleated cell counts. TCRdb's copy holds only in-frame clones and misses some; the assay was immunoSEQ multiplex PCR. D and trimming come from the DNA, and the V and J calls and clone size come from that table. This sample has 100,000 to 150,000 clones, with approximately 84% found just once. The sample comprised peripheral blood. This sequence joins TRBV2 and TRBJ2-2; TRBD1 matches 9 bases. The sequence was collected from an elderly woman with acute or convalescent COVID-19. DNA of the CDR3: TGTGCCAGCAGCAGGGACAGGGCCGGGGAGCTGTTTTTT. It codes for CASSRDRAGELFF.